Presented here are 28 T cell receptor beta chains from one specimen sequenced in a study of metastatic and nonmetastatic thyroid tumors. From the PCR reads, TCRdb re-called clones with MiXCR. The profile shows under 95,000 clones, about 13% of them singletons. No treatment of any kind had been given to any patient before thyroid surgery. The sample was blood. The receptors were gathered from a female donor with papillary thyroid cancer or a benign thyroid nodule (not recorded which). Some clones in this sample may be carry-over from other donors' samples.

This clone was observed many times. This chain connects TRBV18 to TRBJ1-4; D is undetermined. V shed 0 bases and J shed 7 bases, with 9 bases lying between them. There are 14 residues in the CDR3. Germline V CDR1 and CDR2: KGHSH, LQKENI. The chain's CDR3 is CASSPPSLSEKLFF. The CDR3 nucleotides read TGTGCCAGCTCACCACCAAGCTTAAGTGAAAAACTGTTTTTT.

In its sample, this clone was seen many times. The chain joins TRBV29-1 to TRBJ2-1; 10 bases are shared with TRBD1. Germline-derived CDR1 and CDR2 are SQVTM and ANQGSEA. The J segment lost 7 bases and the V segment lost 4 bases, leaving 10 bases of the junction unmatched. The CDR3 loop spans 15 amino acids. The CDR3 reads CSVVYVGTGVNEQFF. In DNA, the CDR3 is TGCAGCGTTGTCTATGTTGGGACAGGGGTTAATGAGCAGTTCTTC.

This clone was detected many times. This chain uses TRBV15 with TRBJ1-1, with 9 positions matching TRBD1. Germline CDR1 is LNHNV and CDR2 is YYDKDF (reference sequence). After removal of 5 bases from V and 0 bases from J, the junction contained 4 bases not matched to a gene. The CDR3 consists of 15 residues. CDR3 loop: CATSWDRVMNTEAFF. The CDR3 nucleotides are TGTGCCACCAGCTGGGACAGGGTAATGAACACTGAAGCTTTCTTT.

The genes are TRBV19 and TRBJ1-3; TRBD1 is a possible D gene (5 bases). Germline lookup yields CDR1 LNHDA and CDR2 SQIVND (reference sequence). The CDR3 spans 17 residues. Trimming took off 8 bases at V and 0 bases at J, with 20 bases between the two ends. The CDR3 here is CASLERTWANSGNTIYF. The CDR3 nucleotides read TGTGCCAGTTTGGAAAGGACATGGGCTAACTCTGGAAACACCATATATTTT.

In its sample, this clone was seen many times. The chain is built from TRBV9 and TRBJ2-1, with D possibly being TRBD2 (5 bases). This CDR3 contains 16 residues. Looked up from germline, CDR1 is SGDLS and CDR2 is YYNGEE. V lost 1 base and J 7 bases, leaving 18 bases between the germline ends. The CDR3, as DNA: TGTGCCAGCAGCGTAAGCCGGCTAGCAGTGGGGAATGAGCAGTTCTTC. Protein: CASSVSRLAVGNEQFF.

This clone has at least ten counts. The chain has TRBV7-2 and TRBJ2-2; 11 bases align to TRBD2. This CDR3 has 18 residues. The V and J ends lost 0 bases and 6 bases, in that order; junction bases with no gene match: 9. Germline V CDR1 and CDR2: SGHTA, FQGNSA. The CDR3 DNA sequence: TGTGCCAGCAGCTTAGCGCGGTCACTAGCGGGAGTGGCCGGGGAGCTGTTTTTT. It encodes CASSLARSLAGVAGELFF.

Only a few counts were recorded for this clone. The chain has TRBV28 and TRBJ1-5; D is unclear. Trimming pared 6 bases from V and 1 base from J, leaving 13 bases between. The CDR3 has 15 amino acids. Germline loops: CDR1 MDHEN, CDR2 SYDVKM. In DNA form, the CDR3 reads TGTGCCAGCAGCCGAGGGCCCTTGAGCAATCAGCCCCAGCATTTT. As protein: CASSRGPLSNQPQHF.

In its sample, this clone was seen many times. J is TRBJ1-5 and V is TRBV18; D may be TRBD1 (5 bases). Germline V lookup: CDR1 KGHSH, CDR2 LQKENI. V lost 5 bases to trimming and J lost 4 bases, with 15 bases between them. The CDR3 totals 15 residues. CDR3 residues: CASSETGTQNQPQHF. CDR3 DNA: TGTGCCAGCTCAGAGACCGGGACGCAAAATCAGCCCCAGCATTTT.

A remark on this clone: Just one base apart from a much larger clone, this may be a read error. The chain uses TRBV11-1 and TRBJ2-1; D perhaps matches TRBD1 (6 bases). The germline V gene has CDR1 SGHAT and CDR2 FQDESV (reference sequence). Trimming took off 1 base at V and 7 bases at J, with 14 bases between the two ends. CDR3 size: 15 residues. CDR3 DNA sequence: TGTGCCAGCAGCTTAGAAGGTCCCCAGGGGAATGAGCAGTTCTTC. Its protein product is CASSLEGPQGNEQFF.

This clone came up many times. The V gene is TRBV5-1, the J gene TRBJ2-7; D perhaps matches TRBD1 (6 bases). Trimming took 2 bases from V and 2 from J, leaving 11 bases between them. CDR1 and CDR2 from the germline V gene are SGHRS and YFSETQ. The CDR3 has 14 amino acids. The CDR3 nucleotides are TGCGCCAGCAGCTTAGACAGGTCCGCCTACGAGCAGTACTTC. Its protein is CASSLDRSAYEQYF.

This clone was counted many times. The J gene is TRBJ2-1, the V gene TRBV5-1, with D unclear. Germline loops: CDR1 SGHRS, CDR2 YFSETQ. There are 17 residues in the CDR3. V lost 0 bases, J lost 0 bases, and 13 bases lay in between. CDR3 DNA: TGCGCCAGCAGCTTGGTGGCCAGCATAATCTCCTACAATGAGCAGTTCTTC. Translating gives CASSLVASIISYNEQFF.

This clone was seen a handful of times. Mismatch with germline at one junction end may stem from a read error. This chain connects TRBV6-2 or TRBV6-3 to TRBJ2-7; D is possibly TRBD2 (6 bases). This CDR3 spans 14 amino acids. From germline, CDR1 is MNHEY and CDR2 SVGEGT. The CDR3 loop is CAISLGLTSYEQYF. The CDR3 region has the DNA TGTGCCATCAGTCTCGGACTAACCTCCTACGAGCAGTACTTC.

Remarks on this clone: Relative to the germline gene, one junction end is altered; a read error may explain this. The CDR3 DNA sequence: TGTGCCAGCATCTTGGGGGCGACGATATACGAAGCTTTCTTT. Amino acids: CASILGATIYEAFF. The V and J genes are TRBV5-6 and TRBJ1-1, with D possibly being TRBD1 (6 bases). Per germline, CDR1 SGHDT and CDR2 YYEEEE. This CDR3 is 14 amino acids long.

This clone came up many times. CDR3 nucleotide sequence: TGTGCCTGGAGCCCAAAGGGACCGCCGGATGAGGCTTTCTTT. Protein: CAWSPKGPPDEAFF. The rearrangement joins TRBV30 to TRBJ1-1, with D possibly TRBD1 on 5 matching bases. This CDR3 is 14 amino acids long. Per the germline V gene, CDR1 is GTSNPN and CDR2 is SVGIG (reference sequence). Trimming pared 3 bases from V and 11 bases from J, leaving 22 bases between.

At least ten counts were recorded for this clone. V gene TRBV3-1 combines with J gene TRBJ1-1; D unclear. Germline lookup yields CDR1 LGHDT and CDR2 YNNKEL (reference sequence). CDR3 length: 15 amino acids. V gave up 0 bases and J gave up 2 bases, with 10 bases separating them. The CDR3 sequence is CASSQDPLSNTEAFF. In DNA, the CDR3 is TGTGCCAGCAGCCAAGACCCTCTAAGTAACACTGAAGCTTTCTTT.

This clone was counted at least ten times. CDR3 coding DNA: TGTGCCAGCAGCTCACAGGGTACGGGAAACACCATATATTTT. Protein: CASSSQGTGNTIYF. This chain links TRBV5-6 with TRBJ1-3, with D perhaps TRBD1 (6 bases). The germline V and J ends were trimmed by 3 bases and 4 bases, with 11 bases remaining between them. Germline V gene lookup returns CDR1 SGHDT and CDR2 YYEEEE. The CDR3 contains 14 residues.

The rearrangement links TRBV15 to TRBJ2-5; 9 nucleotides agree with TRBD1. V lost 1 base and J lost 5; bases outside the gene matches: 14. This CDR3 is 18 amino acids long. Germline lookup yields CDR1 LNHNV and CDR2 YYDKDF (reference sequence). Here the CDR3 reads CATSRGRLMRQGGETQYF. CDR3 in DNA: TGTGCCACCAGCAGAGGACGATTAATGCGACAGGGGGGGGAGACCCAGTACTTC.

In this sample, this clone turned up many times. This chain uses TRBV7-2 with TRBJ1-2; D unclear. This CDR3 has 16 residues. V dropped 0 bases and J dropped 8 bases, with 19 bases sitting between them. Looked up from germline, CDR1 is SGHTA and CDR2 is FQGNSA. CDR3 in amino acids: CASSLAATAKFRGYTF. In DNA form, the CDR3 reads TGTGCCAGCAGCTTAGCGGCCACAGCTAAATTCCGGGGCTACACCTTC.

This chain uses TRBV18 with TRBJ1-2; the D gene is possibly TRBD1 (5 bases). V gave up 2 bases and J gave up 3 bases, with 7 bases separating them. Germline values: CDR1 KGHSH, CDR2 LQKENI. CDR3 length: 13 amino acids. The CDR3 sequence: CASSPGRDYGYTF. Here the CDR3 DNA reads TGTGCCAGCTCACCAGGCAGGGACTATGGCTACACCTTC. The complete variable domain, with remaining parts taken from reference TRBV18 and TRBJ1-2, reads NAGVMQNPRHLVRRRGQEARLRCSPMKGHSHVYWYRQLPEEGLKFMVYLQKENIIDESGMPKERFSAEFPKEGPSILRIQQVVRGDSAAYFCASSPGRDYGYTFGSGTRLTVV.

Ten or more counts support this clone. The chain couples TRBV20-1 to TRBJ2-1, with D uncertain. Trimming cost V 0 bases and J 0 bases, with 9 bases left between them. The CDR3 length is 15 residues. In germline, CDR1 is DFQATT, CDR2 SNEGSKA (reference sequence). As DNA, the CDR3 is TGCAGTGCTAGAGAGGCGAAACCCTCCTACAATGAGCAGTTCTTC. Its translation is CSAREAKPSYNEQFF.

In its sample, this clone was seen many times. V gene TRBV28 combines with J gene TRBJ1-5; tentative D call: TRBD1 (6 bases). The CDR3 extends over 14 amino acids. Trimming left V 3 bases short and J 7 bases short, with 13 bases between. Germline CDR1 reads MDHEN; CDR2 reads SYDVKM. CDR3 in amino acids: CASSLGGPGQPQHF. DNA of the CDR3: TGTGCCAGCAGTTTGGGGGGGCCGGGGCAGCCCCAGCATTTT.

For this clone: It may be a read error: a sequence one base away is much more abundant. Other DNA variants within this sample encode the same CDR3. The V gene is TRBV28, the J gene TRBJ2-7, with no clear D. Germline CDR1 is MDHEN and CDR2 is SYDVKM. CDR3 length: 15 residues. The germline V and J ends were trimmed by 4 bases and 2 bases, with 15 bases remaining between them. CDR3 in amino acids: CASSYSGLSAYEQYF. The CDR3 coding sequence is TGTGCCAGCAGTTATTCTGGGCTGAGTGCCTACGAGCAGTACTTC. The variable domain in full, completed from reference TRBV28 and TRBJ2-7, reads DVKVTQSSRYLVKRTGEKVFLECVQDMDHENMFWYRQDPGLGLRLIYFSYDVKMKEKGDIPEGYSVSREKKERFSLILESASTNQTSMYLCASSYSGLSAYEQYFGPGTRLTVT.

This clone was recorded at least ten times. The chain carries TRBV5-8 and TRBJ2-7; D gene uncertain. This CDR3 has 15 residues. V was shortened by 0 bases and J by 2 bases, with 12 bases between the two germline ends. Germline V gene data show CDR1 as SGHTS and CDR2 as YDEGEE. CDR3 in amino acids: CASSLGFRNPYEQYF. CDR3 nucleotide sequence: TGTGCCAGCAGCTTGGGGTTCAGAAACCCCTACGAGCAGTACTTC.

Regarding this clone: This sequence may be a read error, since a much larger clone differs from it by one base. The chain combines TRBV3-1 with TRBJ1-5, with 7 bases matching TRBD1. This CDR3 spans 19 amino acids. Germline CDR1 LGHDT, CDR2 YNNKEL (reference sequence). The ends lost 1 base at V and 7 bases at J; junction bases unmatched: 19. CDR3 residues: CASSQVNDRQGRTRQPQHF. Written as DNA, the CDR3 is TGTGCCAGCAGCCAAGTTAACGACCGACAGGGTAGGACGCGGCAGCCCCAGCATTTT.

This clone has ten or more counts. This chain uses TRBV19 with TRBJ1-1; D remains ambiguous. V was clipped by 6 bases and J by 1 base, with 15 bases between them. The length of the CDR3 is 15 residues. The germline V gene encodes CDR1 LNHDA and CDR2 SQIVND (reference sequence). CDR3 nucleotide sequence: TGTGCCAGTAGACCCCAGAGGGCTTCGAACACTGAAGCTTTCTTT. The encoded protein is CASRPQRASNTEAFF.

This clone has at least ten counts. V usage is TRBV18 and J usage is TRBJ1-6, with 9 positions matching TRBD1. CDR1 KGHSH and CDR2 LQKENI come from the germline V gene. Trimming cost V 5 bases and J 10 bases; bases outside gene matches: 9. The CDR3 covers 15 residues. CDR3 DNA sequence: TGTGCCAGCTCAAAAGAACAGGGGGCGGAATCACCCCTCCACTTT. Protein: CASSKEQGAESPLHF.

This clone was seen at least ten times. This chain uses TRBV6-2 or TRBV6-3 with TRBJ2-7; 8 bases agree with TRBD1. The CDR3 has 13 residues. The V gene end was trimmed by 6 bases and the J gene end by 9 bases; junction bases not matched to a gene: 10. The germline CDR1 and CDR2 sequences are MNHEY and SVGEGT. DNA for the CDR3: TGTGCCAGCAGCCCTCGGGACAGGCCCCGGCAGTACTTC. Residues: CASSPRDRPRQYF.

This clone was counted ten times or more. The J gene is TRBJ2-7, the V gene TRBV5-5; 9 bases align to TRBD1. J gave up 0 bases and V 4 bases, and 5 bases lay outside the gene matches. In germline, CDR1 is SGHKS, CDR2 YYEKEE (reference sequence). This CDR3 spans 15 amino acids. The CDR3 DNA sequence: TGTGCCAGCAGCCGTGACAGGGGGGACTCCTACGAGCAGTACTTC. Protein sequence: CASSRDRGDSYEQYF.